The clone carrying this T cell receptor beta chain has only a few counts. Its specificity is not known. V was cut by 2 bases and J by 9 bases, with 10 bases left in between. Germline V lookup: CDR1 MNHNY, CDR2 SVGAGI (reference sequence). This CDR3 is built from 12 residues. This entry belongs to a study of OX40 agonist ivuxolimab in advanced cancers. Whole-study results and caveats: Partial responders treated at 0.1-3.0 mg/kg exhibited clonal expansion among the lowest measured. Clonal expansion was seen in CD4+ and CD8+ blood T cells by week 6 at 0.1 to 3.0 mg/kg. The antigens recognized by the expanded peripheral T cells, that is their antigen specificity, were not determined.

Excluded were patients having autoimmune disease history or systemic immunosuppression. Profiled with immunoSEQ multiplex PCR; TCRdb holds only in-frame clones, not every one. The profile shows around 100,000 clones, around 92% of them singletons. This specimen consisted of CD4+ or CD8+ T cells sorted from blood, obtained in a trial of the OX40 agonist ivuxolimab. The sequence was obtained from an adult with an advanced solid tumor such as melanoma, head and neck, liver or kidney cancer. The chain is built from TRBV6-6 and TRBJ1-1, with D tentatively TRBD1 (6 bases). CDR3 bases: TGTGCCAGCAGTTACACCGGGACAAAAGCTTTCTTT. Amino acid sequence: CASSYTGTKAFF.